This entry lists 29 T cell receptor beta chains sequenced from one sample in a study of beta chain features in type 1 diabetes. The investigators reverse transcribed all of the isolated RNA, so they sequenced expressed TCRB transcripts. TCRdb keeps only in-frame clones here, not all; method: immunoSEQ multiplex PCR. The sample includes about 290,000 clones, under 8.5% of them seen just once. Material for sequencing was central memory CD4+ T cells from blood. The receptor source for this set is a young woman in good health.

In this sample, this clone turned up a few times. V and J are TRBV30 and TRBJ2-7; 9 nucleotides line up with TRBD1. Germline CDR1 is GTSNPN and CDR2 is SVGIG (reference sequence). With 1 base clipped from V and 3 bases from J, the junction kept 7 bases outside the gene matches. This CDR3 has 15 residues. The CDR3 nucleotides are TGTGCCTGGAGTGCCCCCGGACAGGGGATCTACGAGCAGTACTTC. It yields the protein CAWSAPGQGIYEQYF.

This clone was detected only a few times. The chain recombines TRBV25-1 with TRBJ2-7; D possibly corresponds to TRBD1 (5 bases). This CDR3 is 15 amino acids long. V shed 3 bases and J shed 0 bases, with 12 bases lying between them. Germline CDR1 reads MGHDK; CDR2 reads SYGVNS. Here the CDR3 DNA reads TGTGCCAGCAGTGACAGGGCCCGAGGCTCCTACGAGCAGTACTTC. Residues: CASSDRARGSYEQYF.

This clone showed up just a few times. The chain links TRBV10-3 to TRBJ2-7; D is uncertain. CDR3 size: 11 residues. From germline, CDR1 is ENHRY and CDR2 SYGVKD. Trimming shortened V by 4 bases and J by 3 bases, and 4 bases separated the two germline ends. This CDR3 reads CAISANYEQYF. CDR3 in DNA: TGTGCCATCAGTGCGAACTACGAGCAGTACTTC.

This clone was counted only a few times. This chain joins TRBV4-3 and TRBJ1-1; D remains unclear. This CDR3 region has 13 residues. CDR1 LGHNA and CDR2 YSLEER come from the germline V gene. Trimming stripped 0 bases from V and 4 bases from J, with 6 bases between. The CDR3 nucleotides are TGCGCCAGCAGCCAAGAGCCAGGCACTGAAGCTTTCTTT. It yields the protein CASSQEPGTEAFF.

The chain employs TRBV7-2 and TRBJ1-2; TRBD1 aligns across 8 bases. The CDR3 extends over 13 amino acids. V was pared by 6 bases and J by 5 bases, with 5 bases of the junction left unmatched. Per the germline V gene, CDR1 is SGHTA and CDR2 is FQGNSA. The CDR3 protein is CASRRGQAYGYTF. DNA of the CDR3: TGTGCCAGCAGGAGGGGACAGGCGTATGGCTACACCTTC.

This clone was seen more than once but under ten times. The CDR3 DNA is TGTGCCAGTAGTTTCCGGGACACCGGGGAGCTGTTTTTT. Protein product: CASSFRDTGELFF. The chain uses TRBV19 and TRBJ2-2; no clear D. Trimming removed 5 bases from V and 3 bases from J, with 7 bases in between. CDR1 and CDR2 (germline): LNHDA, SQIVND (reference sequence). This CDR3 has 13 residues.

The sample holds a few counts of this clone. The CDR3 bases are TGTGCCAGCAGTTTATCCGGGACACTAGACTATGGCTACACCTTC. Protein sequence: CASSLSGTLDYGYTF. The chain combines TRBV28 with TRBJ1-2; TRBD1 is a possible D gene (6 bases). Trimming cost V 1 base and J 3 bases, with 12 bases left between them. There are 15 residues in the CDR3. Germline CDR1 and CDR2: MDHEN and SYDVKM.

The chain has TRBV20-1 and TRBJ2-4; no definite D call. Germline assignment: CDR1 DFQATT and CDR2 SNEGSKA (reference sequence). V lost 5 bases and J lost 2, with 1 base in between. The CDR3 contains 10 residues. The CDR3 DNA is TGCAGTGCTTCCAAAAACATTCAGTACTTC. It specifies CSASKNIQYF.

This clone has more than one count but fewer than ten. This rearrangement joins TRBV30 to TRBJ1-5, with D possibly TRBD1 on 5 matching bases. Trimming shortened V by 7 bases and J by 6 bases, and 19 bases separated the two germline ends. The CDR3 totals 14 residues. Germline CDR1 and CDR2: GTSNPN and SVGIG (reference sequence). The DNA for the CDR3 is TGTGCCTTCGCGTCTGGGGGAGGGGCTCAGCCCCAGCATTTT. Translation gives CAFASGGGAQPQHF.

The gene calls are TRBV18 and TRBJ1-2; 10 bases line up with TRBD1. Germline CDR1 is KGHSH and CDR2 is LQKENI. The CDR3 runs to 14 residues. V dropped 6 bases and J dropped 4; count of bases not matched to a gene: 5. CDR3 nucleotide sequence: TGTGCCAGCTCGCCGAGGACAGGGGGCTATGGCTACACCTTC. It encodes CASSPRTGGYGYTF.

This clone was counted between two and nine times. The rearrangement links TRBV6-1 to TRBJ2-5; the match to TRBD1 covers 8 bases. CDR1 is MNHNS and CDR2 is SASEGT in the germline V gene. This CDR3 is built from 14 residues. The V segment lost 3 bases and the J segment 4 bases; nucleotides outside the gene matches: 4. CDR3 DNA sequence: TGTGCCAGCAGTGAGACAACAGGGGGAGAGACCCAGTACTTC. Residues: CASSETTGGETQYF.

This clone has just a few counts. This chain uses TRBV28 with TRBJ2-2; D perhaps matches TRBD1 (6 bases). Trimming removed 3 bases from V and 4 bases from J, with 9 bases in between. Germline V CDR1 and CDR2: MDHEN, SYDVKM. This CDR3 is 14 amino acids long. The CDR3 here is CASSFLGGTGELFF. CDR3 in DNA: TGTGCCAGCAGTTTCCTAGGGGGCACCGGGGAGCTGTTTTTT.

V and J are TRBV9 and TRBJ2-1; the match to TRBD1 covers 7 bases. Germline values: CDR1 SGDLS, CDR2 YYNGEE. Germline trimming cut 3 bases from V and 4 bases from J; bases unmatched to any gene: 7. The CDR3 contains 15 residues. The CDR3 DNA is TGTGCCAGCAGCGCAAACTTACAGGGGTACAATGAGCAGTTCTTC. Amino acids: CASSANLQGYNEQFF.

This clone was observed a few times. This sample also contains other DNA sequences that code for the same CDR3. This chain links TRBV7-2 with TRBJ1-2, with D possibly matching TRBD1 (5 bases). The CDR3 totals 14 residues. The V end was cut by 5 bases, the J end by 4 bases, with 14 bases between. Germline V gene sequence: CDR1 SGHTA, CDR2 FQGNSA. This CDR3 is CASSLRDGLYGYTF. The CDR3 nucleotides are TGTGCCAGCAGCCTTCGGGACGGTCTCTATGGCTACACCTTC.

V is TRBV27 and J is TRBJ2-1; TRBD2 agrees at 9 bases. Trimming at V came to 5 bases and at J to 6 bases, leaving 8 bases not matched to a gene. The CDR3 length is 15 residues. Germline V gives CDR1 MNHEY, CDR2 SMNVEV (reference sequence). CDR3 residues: CASSGSGRVLNEQFF. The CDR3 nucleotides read TGTGCCAGCAGTGGTAGCGGGAGAGTCCTCAATGAGCAGTTCTTC.

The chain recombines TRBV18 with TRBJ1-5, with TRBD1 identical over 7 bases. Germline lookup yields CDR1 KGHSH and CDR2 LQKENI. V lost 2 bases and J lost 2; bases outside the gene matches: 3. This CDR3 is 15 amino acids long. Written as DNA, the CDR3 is TGTGCCAGCTCACCAGCCGGACAGGGCAATCAGCCCCAGCATTTT. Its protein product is CASSPAGQGNQPQHF.

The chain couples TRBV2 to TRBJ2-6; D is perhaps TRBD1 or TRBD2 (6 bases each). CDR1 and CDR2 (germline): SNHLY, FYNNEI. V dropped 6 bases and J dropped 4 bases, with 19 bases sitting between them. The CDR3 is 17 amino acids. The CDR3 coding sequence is TGTGCCAGCAGCCCGATGGGGGGCGCAACCGGGGCCAACGTCCTGACTTTC. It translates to CASSPMGGATGANVLTF. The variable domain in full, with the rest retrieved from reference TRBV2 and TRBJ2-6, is EPEVTQTPSHQVTQMGQEVILRCVPISNHLYFYWYRQILGQKVEFLVSFYNNEISEKSEIFDDQFSVERPDGSNFTLKIRSTKLEDSAMYFCASSPMGGATGANVLTFGAGSRLTVL.

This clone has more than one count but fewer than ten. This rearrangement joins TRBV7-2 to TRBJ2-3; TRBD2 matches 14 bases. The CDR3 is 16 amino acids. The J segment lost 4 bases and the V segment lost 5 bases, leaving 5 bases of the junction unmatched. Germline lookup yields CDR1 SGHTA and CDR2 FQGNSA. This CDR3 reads CASSVRLAGGADTQYF. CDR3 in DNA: TGTGCCAGCAGCGTAAGACTAGCGGGAGGGGCAGATACGCAGTATTTT.

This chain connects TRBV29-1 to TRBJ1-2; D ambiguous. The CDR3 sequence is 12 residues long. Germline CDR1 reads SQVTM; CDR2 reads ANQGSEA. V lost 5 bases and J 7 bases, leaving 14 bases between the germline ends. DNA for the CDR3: TGCAGCGTTAGATGGGAGGGAGGTGGCTACACCTTC. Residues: CSVRWEGGGYTF.

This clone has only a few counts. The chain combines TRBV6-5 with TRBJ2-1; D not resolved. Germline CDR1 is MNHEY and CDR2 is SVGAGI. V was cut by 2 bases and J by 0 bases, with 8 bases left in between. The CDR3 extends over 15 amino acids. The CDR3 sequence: CASSYLGTSYNEQFF. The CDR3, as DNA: TGTGCCAGCAGTTACCTAGGAACCTCCTACAATGAGCAGTTCTTC.

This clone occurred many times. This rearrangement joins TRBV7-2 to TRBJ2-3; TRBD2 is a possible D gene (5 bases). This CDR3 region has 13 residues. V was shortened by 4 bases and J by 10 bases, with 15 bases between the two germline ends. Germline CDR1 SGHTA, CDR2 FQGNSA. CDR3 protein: CASSSSSSNSQYF. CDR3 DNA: TGTGCCAGCAGCTCCTCCTCTAGCAACTCGCAGTATTTT.

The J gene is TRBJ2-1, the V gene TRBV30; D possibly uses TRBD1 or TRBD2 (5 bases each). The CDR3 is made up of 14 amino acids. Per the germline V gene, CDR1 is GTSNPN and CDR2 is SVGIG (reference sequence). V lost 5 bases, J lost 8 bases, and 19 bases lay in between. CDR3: CAWGSGTPVYEQFF. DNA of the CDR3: TGTGCCTGGGGATCCGGGACCCCGGTCTATGAGCAGTTCTTC. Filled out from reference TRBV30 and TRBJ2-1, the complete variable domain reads SQTIHQWPATLVQPVGSPLSLECTVEGTSNPNLYWYRQAAGRGLQLLFYSVGIGQISSEVPQNLSASRPQDRQFILSSKKLLLSDSGFYLCAWGSGTPVYEQFFGPGTRLTVL.

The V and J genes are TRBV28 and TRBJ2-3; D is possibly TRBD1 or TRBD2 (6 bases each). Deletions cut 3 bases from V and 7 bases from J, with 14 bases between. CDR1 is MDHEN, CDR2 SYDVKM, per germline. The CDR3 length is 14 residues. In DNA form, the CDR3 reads TGTGCCAGCAGTTTTCTATCCGGGGGCAATACGCAGTATTTT. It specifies CASSFLSGGNTQYF.

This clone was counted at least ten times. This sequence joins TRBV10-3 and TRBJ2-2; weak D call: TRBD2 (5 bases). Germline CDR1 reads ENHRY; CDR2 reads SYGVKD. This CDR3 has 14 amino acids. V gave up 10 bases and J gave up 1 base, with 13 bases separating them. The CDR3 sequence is CASRGLENTGELFF. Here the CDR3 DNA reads TGTGCCAGCCGAGGACTCGAGAACACCGGGGAGCTGTTTTTT.

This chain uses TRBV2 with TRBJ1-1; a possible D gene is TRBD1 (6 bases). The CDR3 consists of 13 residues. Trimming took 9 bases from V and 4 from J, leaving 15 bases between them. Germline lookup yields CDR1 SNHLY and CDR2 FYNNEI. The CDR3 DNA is TGTGCCAGGGCCTTGGGACAAGGCACTGAAGCTTTCTTT. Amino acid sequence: CARALGQGTEAFF. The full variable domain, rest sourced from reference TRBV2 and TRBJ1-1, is EPEVTQTPSHQVTQMGQEVILRCVPISNHLYFYWYRQILGQKVEFLVSFYNNEISEKSEIFDDQFSVERPDGSNFTLKIRSTKLEDSAMYFCARALGQGTEAFFGQGTRLTVV.

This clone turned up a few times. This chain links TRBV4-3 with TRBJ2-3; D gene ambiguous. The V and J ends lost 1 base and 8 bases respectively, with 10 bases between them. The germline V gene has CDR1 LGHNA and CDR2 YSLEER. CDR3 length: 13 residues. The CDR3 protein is CASSQGLAPTQYF. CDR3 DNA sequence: TGCGCCAGCAGCCAAGGACTCGCCCCTACGCAGTATTTT.

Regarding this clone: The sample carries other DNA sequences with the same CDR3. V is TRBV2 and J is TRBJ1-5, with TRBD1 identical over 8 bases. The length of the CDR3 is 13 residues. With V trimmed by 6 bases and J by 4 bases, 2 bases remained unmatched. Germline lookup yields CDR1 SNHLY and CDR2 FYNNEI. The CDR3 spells CASRRQGNQPQHF. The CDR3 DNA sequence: TGTGCCAGCAGGCGACAGGGGAATCAGCCCCAGCATTTT.

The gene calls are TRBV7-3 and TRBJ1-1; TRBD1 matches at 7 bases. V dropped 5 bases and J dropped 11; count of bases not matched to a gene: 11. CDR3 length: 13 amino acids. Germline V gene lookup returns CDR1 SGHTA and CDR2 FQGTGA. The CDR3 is CASSPADRAGAFF. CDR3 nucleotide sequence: TGTGCCAGCAGCCCAGCTGACAGGGCCGGGGCTTTCTTT.

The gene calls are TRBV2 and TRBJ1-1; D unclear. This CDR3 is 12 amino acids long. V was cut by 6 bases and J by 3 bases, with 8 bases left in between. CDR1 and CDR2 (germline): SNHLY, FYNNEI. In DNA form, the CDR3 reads TGTGCCAGCAGCCTCATGGACACTGAAGCTTTCTTT. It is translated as CASSLMDTEAFF.